Following are 15 T cell receptor beta chains from one sample sequenced in a study of T cell repertoires in cytomegalovirus infection. From the reads, TCRdb called clonotypes with MiXCR, one entry per CDR3 protein. Of approximately 500,000 distinct CDR3 sequences listed, 16% are singletons. The sample consisted of CD8+ T cells from PBMCs. The receptors shown here come from a human donor in good health (CMV status not recorded). Some clones in this sample may be carry-over from other donors' samples.

This clonotype showed up just a few times. CDR3 sequence reads: CASSGRTSGITGELFF. Here the CDR3 DNA reads TGTGCCAGCAGCGGTAGGACTAGCGGGATAACCGGGGAGCTGTTTTTT. The rearrangement joins TRBV9 to TRBJ2-2; TRBD2 matches 12 bases. This CDR3 region has 16 residues. V shed 3 bases and J 5 bases; nucleotides not matched to a gene: 5. Germline V CDR1 and CDR2: SGDLS, YYNGEE. Using reference TRBV9 and TRBJ2-2 for the parts outside the CDR3, the full variable domain is DSGVTQTPKHLITATGQRVTLRCSPRSGDLSVYWYQQSLDQGLQFLIQYYNGEERAKGNILERFSAQQFPDLHSELNLSSLELGDSALYFCASSGRTSGITGELFFGEGSRLTVL.

V usage is TRBV13 and J usage is TRBJ2-7; TRBD2 matches 7 bases. Germline V gene sequence: CDR1 PRHDT, CDR2 FYEKMQ (reference sequence). V dropped 5 bases and J dropped 2; count of bases not matched to a gene: 9. The CDR3 length is 15 residues. This CDR3 reads CASSTTSERPYEQYF. The CDR3 coding sequence is TGTGCCAGCAGCACTACTAGCGAAAGGCCCTACGAGCAGTACTTC.

This clonotype has ten or more counts. The chain combines TRBV11-2 with TRBJ2-1; D unresolved. The CDR3 is 14 residues long. Germline V lookup: CDR1 SGHAT, CDR2 FQNNGV. V lost 6 bases to trimming and J lost 3 bases, with 12 bases between them. The CDR3 reads CASSFTRYYNEQFF. For the CDR3, the DNA is TGTGCCAGCAGTTTTACAAGGTACTACAATGAGCAGTTCTTC.

V is TRBV20-1 and J is TRBJ1-5; 8 nucleotides match TRBD1. The CDR3 has 14 amino acids. V lost 4 bases to trimming and J lost 11 bases; unmatched junction nucleotides: 13. Germline V gives CDR1 DFQATT, CDR2 SNEGSKA (reference sequence). The CDR3 sequence is CSATTGQADRAQHF. CDR3 coding DNA: TGCAGTGCTACCACGGGACAGGCAGATCGAGCCCAGCATTTT.

The rearrangement uses TRBV25-1 and TRBJ2-5, with 8 bases matching TRBD1. With V trimmed by 8 bases and J by 1 base, 3 bases remained unmatched. Germline V gives CDR1 MGHDK, CDR2 SYGVNS. CDR3 length: 13 amino acids. CDR3 region: CASATGGQETQYF. DNA of the CDR3: TGTGCCAGCGCCACAGGGGGCCAAGAGACCCAGTACTTC.

DNA of the CDR3: TGTGCCAGCAGCCCCCAGGGAGGGTTCCACAATGAGCAGTTCTTC. Protein product: CASSPQGGFHNEQFF. This chain uses TRBV13 with TRBJ2-1; TRBD2 aligns across 7 bases. There are 15 residues in the CDR3. The V segment lost 5 bases and the J segment 5 bases; nucleotides outside the gene matches: 9. The germline CDR1 and CDR2 sequences are PRHDT and FYEKMQ (reference sequence).

This sequence joins TRBV27 and TRBJ1-2; the match to TRBD1 covers 10 bases. V shed 3 bases, J shed 5 bases, and the junction held 12 bases outside the gene matches. The CDR3 is made up of 17 amino acids. Germline V lookup: CDR1 MNHEY, CDR2 SMNVEV (reference sequence). The CDR3 loop reads CASSFAGQGIGLYGYTF. DNA of the CDR3: TGTGCCAGCAGTTTCGCGGGACAGGGGATCGGGCTTTATGGCTACACCTTC.

The V gene is TRBV6-5, the J gene TRBJ2-7, with D perhaps TRBD1 or TRBD2 (5 bases each). The germline CDR1 and CDR2 sequences are MNHEY and SVGAGI. V dropped 0 bases and J dropped 3 bases, with 12 bases sitting between them. This CDR3 spans 15 amino acids. The CDR3 nucleotides are TGTGCCAGCAGTTACTCCGGGACGGCCTTCTACGAGCAGTACTTC. The encoded protein is CASSYSGTAFYEQYF.

Regarding this clonotype: Likely a read error: the CDR3 ends without its conserved phenylalanine or tryptophan. The chain joins TRBV14 to TRBJ2-5, with D perhaps given as TRBD1 or TRBD2 (5 bases each). Trimming stripped 4 bases from V and 0 bases from J, with 21 bases between. This CDR3 comprises 18 residues. Germline V gene data show CDR1 as SGHDN and CDR2 as FVKESK. In nucleotides, the CDR3 is TGTGCCAGCAGCCCGTGGCATGGTATGGGACCGTACCAAGAGACCCAGTACTTA. It yields the protein CASSPWHGMGPYQETQYL.

At least ten counts were recorded for this clonotype. The chain couples TRBV7-3 to TRBJ1-2; TRBD1 aligns across 8 bases. Germline values: CDR1 SGHTA, CDR2 FQGTGA. The junction had 12 bases not matched to a gene; V was cut back by 4 bases and J by 8 bases. This CDR3 comprises 15 residues. CDR3 nucleotides: TGTGCCAGCAGCTCATCTAAGACAGGGGTGTACGGCTACACCTTC. It specifies CASSSSKTGVYGYTF.

This clonotype was detected ten times or more. The genes are TRBV7-9 and TRBJ2-7, with TRBD1 matching 7 bases. J was trimmed by 5 bases and V by 7 bases; bases with no gene match: 5. The CDR3 is 12 residues long. The V gene's germline CDR1 is SEHNR and CDR2 FQNEAQ (reference sequence). CDR3 sequence (DNA): TGTGCCAGCAACGACAGGGACCACGAGCAGTACTTC. Translating it yields CASNDRDHEQYF.

This chain uses TRBV27 with TRBJ2-2; D is perhaps TRBD2 (6 bases). The CDR3 extends over 15 amino acids. V lost 6 bases, J lost 1 base, and 12 bases lay in between. The germline V gene encodes CDR1 MNHEY and CDR2 SMNVEV (reference sequence). CDR3 loop: CASSLQGLNTGELFF. CDR3 nucleotides: TGTGCCAGCAGCCTGCAGGGACTGAACACCGGGGAGCTGTTTTTT.

In its sample, this clonotype was seen many times. This chain uses TRBV7-6 with TRBJ1-1; D is unresolved. Trimming left V 2 bases short and J 0 bases short, with 19 bases between. This CDR3 is built from 18 residues. The germline V gene has CDR1 SGHVS and CDR2 FNYEAQ. The CDR3 coding sequence is TGTGCCAGCAGCTTAAGACCCGGGTCCGATGAAATGAACACTGAAGCTTTCTTT. It translates to CASSLRPGSDEMNTEAFF. Together with reference TRBV7-6 and TRBJ1-1, the CDR3 gives the full variable domain: GAGVSQSPRYKVTKRGQDVALRCDPISGHVSLYWYRQALGQGPEFLTYFNYEAQQDKSGLPNDRFSAERPEGSISTLTIQRTEQRDSAMYRCASSLRPGSDEMNTEAFFGQGTRLTVV.

A few counts support this clonotype. The rearrangement links TRBV19 to TRBJ2-7, with 7 nucleotides matching TRBD1. CDR1 LNHDA and CDR2 SQIVND come from the germline V gene (reference sequence). The V and J ends lost 10 bases and 2 bases, in that order; junction bases with no gene match: 8. The CDR3 is 13 amino acids. CDR3 sequence (DNA): TGTGCCACCGGACAGGTTGACCCCTACGAGCAGTACTTC. This codes for CATGQVDPYEQYF. Combining the CDR3 with reference TRBV19 and TRBJ2-7 gives the whole variable domain DGGITQSPKYLFRKEGQNVTLSCEQNLNHDAMYWYRQDPGQGLRLIYYSQIVNDFQKGDIAEGYSVSREKKESFPLTVTSAQKNPTAFYLCATGQVDPYEQYFGPGTRLTVT.

The genes are TRBV6-5 and TRBJ2-3; 8 nucleotides align to TRBD1. CDR1 and CDR2 (germline): MNHEY, SVGAGI. The CDR3 contains 16 residues. The J segment lost 6 bases and the V segment lost 6 bases, leaving 14 bases of the junction unmatched. The CDR3 sequence is CASSQGPGGVYDTQYF. The CDR3 DNA reads TGTGCCAGCAGCCAGGGACCAGGGGGCGTTTACGATACGCAGTATTTT.